The present entry profiles one T cell receptor beta chain with its context. The antigen is unknown. Extraction yielded at least 5.5 micrograms of total RNA per sample. This sample was taken from a study of blood T cells in healthy people across ages. A second PCR of 7 to 11 cycles used a sample-barcoded 5' primer and a J-beta primer mix. Each CDR3 protein is one row after TCRdb ran MiXCR on the 5' RACE reads. The sample lists 2 million or so distinct CDR3 sequences, around 50% seen once, with 2.1% in the top ten. General observations from the study: Percentage of naive T cells showed a strong correlation with TCR beta diversity. Underestimates were what the diversity estimates from one million T cells were considered to be.

V trimming: 4 bases; J trimming: 2 bases; junction bases outside the gene matches: 11. CDR3 length: 17 residues. Germline V CDR1 and CDR2: MDHEN, SYDVKM. Sequencing was carried out using blood. This TCR came from a woman aged 40 to 49 in good health. The chain links TRBV28 to TRBJ2-1, with 7 bases lining up with TRBD1. The CDR3 is CASSSDRALTTYNEQFF. In nucleotides, the CDR3 is TGTGCCAGCAGTTCCGACAGGGCCCTGACAACCTACAATGAGCAGTTCTTC. Full variable domain (rest looked up from reference TRBV28 and TRBJ2-1): DVKVTQSSRYLVKRTGEKVFLECVQDMDHENMFWYRQDPGLGLRLIYFSYDVKMKEKGDIPEGYSVSREKKERFSLILESASTNQTSMYLCASSSDRALTTYNEQFFGPGTRLTVL.